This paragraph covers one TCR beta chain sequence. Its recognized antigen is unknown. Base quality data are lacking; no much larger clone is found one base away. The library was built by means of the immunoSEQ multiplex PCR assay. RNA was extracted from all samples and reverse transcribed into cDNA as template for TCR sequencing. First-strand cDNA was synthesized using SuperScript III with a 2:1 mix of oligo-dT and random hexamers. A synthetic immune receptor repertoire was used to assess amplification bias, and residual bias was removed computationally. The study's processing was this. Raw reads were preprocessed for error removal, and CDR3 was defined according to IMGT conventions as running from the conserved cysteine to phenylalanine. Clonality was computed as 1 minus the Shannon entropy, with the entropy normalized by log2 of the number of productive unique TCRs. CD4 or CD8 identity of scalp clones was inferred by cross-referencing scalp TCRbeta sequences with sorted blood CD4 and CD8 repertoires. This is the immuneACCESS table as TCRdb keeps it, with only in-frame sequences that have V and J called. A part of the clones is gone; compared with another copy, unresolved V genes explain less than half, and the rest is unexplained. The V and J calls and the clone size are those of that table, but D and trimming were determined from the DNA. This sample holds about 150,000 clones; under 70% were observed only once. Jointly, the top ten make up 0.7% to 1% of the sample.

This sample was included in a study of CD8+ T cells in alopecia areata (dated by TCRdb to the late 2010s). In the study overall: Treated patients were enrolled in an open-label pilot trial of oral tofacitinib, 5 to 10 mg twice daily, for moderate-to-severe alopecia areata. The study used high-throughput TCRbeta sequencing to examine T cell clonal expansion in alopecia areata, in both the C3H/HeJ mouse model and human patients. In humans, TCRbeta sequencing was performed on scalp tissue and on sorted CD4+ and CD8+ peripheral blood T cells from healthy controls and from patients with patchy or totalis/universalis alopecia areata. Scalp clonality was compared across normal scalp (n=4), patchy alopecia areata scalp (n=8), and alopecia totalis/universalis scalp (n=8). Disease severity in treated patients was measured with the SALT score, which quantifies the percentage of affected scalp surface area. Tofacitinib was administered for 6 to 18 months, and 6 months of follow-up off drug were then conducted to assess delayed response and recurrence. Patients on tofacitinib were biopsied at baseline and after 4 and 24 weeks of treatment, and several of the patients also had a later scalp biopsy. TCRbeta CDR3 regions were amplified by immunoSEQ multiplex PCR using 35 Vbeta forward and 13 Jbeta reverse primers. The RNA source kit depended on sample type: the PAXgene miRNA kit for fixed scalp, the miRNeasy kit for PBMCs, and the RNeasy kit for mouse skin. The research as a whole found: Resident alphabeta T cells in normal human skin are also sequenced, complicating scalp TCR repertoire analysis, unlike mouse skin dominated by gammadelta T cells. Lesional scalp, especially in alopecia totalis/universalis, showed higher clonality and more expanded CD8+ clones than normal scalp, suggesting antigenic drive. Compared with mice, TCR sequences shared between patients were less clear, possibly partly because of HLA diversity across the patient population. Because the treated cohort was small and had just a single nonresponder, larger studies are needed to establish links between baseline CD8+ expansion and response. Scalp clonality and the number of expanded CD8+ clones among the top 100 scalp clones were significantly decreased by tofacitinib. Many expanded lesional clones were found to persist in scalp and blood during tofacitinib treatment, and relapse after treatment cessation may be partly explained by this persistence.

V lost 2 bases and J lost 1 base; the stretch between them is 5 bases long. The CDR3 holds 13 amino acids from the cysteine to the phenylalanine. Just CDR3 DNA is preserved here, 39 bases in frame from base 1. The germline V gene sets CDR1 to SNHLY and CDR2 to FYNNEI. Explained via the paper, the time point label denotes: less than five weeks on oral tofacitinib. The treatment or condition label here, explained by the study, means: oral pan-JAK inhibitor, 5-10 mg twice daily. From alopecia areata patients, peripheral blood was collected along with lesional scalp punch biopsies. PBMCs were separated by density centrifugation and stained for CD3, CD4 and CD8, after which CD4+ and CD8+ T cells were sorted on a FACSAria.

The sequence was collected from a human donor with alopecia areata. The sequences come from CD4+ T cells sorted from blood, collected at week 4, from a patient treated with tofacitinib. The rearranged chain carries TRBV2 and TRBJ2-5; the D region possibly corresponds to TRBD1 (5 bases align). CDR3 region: CASSEQGQETQYF. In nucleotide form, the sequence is TGTGCCAGCAGTGAACAGGGCCAAGAGACCCAGTACTTC.